This TCR beta chain is from a study of T cell changes during pregnancy in multiple sclerosis (dated by TCRdb to about 2019). About the investigation overall: Changes in the T cell repertoire over the course of pregnancy were examined in this study in women with multiple sclerosis.

The cysteine opens and the phenylalanine closes a CDR3 of 14 amino acids. The DNA shown is the 42-base CDR3, in frame from base 1. The germline V gene provides CDR1 SGHTS and CDR2 YDEGEE. Trimming removed 0 bases from V and 5 bases from J; the gene matches leave 3 bases unexplained. With regard to this clone: Its antigen is still unknown. No much larger clone is present one base from it, and per-base qualities are unavailable.

The library relied on the immunoSEQ multiplex PCR assay. In TCRdb, the immuneACCESS table is reduced to in-frame sequences with V and J assigned. These tables do not hold every clone; where another copy was compared, an unresolved V gene accounts for under half, and the others remain unexplained. The sample table holds tens of thousands of clones, of which roughly nine tenths were seen once. The biggest ten clones account for about 3.8% of the sample. The receptor was isolated from a female donor in good health, serving as a control in a pregnancy study. Some clones in this sample may be carry-over from other donors' samples. Recombination joined TRBV5-8 with TRBJ1-1; 8 central nucleotides agree with TRBD1. Here the sequenced sample was PBMCs, taken in the first trimester of pregnancy. This receptor carries the CDR3 CASSLARGRTEAFF. The nucleotide sequence reads as follows: TGTGCCAGCAGCTTGGCCAGGGGGCGAACTGAAGCTTTCTTT.